Presented here are 5 T cell receptor beta chains from one specimen sequenced in a study of shared clonotypes between healthy human individuals. Libraries were prepared by immunoSEQ multiplex PCR; TCRdb keeps only in-frame clonotypes and omits some of them. The sample holds about 1.5 million clones, 95% to 99% seen once. Specimen: naive CD4+ T cells sorted from blood. As to subset: CD45RA+ positively selected. The receptors derive from a man aged 25 to 45 in good health.

V and J are TRBV5-1 and TRBJ2-7, with 13 positions matching TRBD2. V was clipped by 4 bases and J by 2 bases; unmatched bases: 6. The CDR3 has 16 amino acids. Germline-derived CDR1 and CDR2 are SGHRS and YFSETQ. CDR3 sequence: CASSPGTSGIPYEQYF. In DNA, the CDR3 is TGCGCCAGCAGCCCCGGGACTAGCGGGATACCCTACGAGCAGTACTTC.

The V and J genes are TRBV21-1 and TRBJ2-1; the D call in the table, TRBD2, was not verified against the DNA. TRBV21-1 corresponds to a pseudogene. The CDR3 is made up of 17 amino acids. The CDR3 here is CASSKLRSGTSYNEQFF. The CDR3, as DNA: TGTGCCAGCAGCAAACTGAGGTCAGGGACTTCCTACAATGAGCAGTTCTTC.

The CDR3 nucleotides read TGTGCCACCAGGTGGGACAGGGGTGTTCAGGGGACCCAGTACTTC. Its translation is CATRWDRGVQGTQYF. The genes are TRBV15 and TRBJ2-5, with 10 bases matching TRBD1. This CDR3 has 15 residues. V lost 6 bases, J lost 7 bases, and 11 bases stayed unmatched. In germline, CDR1 is LNHNV, CDR2 YYDKDF (reference sequence).

The chain uses TRBV27 and TRBJ1-1, with no clear D. This CDR3 is built from 15 residues. Germline V gene data show CDR1 as MNHEY and CDR2 as SMNVEV (reference sequence). V dropped 4 bases and J dropped 1 base, with 13 bases sitting between them. CDR3 DNA sequence: TGTGCCAGCAGTTACGAAGGGTCGGGGAACACTGAAGCTTTCTTT. Translated, it gives CASSYEGSGNTEAFF.

The rearrangement links TRBV7-2 to TRBJ2-3, with a possible D match to TRBD2 (6 bases). Germline V gives CDR1 SGHTA, CDR2 FQGNSA. CDR3 size: 13 residues. V lost 1 base and J lost 7, with 9 bases in between. The CDR3 reads CASSLVGGNTQYF. The CDR3 DNA reads as TGTGCCAGCAGCTTAGTCGGGGGAAATACGCAGTATTTT.